Sequencing of this T cell receptor (beta chain) was carried out in a study of cytomegalovirus exposure and HLA in healthy donors (dated by TCRdb to the late 2010s). For the wider study: According to a later analysis, the 120 or so validation repertoires were produced on the same platform as the 700 or so repertoires of the first cohort. The study aimed to test whether cataloging public T cell receptors could reveal signatures of past pathogen exposure. Besides the first cohort of hundreds of subjects, a separate validation cohort made up of 90 to 150 different subjects was used. High-throughput TCR immunosequencing, statistical association of individual TCRs with disease status, and machine learning were combined to predict cytomegalovirus infection status. What the study reported, not specific to this receptor: The validation cohort had no HLA typing available for a later analysis, so co-occurrence within that cohort was assessed over all 120 or so repertoires. Subsequent analysis determined that TCRs grouped into clusters in the first cohort also showed a tendency toward co-occurrence across the roughly 130 validation repertoires, and 85% to 95% of cluster scores exceeded 0. Most TCR sequences were observed very rarely across donors, whereas some public TCRs were present in many individuals. In the study, around 160 TCR beta chains were listed as associated with cytomegalovirus. According to the authors, the approach could potentially be generalized to other disease states and immunological phenotypes. The classifier was reported to diagnose cytomegalovirus status with high specificity and sensitivity in both the original and validation cohorts. A few of the identified cytomegalovirus-associated TCR beta chains were confirmed in vitro to be specific for cytomegalovirus antigens.

This clone was recorded once. The specificity of this receptor is unknown. Base quality data are lacking; no much larger clone is found one base away. Library prep was done by the immunoSEQ multiplex PCR assay. In the original analysis: A statistical classification framework was built to diagnose cytomegalovirus status from the catalog of TCR beta chain sequences. TCRdb re-hosts the immuneACCESS table, in-frame sequences only. Its copies lack some clones; in the studies checked, an unresolved V gene accounts for under half of them, and the cause for the rest is not known. V, J and clone size were drawn from that table, and D and trimming were deduced from the DNA. Within this sample are approximately 65,000 clones, with roughly 95% of them counted one time only. About 2.4% of the sample is held by the ten biggest clonotypes. V is clipped by 5 bases and J by 5 bases, and the sequence between their germline boundaries is 22 bases long. Including cysteine and phenylalanine, the CDR3 has 17 amino acids. Left in the record is the CDR3 DNA by itself, 51 bases read in frame from the first base. The CDR1 and CDR2 encoded by the germline V gene (reference sequence) are MNHEY and SMNVEV.

Donors formed part of the validation cohort, which comprised over a hundred subjects and was distinct from the first cohort of 690 or so subjects. This receptor was obtained from a man between 18 and 35 years old in good health and CMV-seronegative. This receptor chain uses TRBV27 and TRBJ2-1; the D gene is perhaps TRBD2, from 6 matching bases. Sequenced: PBMCs. The CDR3 reads CASSRGLGLTTNNEQFF. The DNA sequence is as follows: TGTGCCAGCAGTCGCGGCCTGGGACTGACCACCAACAATGAGCAGTTCTTC.